The present entry profiles one T cell receptor (beta chain) with its context. Germline loops: CDR1 SGHTA, CDR2 FQGNSA. The V end was cut by 3 bases, the J end by 2 bases, with 13 bases between. The CDR3 totals 16 residues. The method was immunoSEQ multiplex PCR; TCRdb's version includes in-frame clones alone and lacks a portion of them. The profile shows 25,000 to 35,000 clones, about 86% of them singletons. The sample comes from a study of T cell changes during pregnancy in multiple sclerosis. The input for sequencing was CD4+ T cells from peripheral blood mononuclear cells, taken in the first trimester of pregnancy. This chain joins TRBV7-2 and TRBJ2-2, with D possibly matching TRBD2 (6 bases). The receptor comes from a female donor in good health, enrolled as a control in a pregnancy study. CDR3 protein: CASSFAGTHNTGELFF. The CDR3 coding sequence is TGTGCCAGCAGCTTTGCCGGGACTCATAACACCGGGGAGCTGTTTTTT.